These 2 T cell receptor beta chains came from one sample sequenced in a study of blood T cell repertoires in COVID-19. Sequencing used immunoSEQ multiplex PCR; TCRdb keeps in-frame clones, though not all of them. The data show roughly 200,000 clones, with roughly 88% seen just once and 6% to 7% held by the top ten. Sequenced sample: peripheral blood. The receptor source for this set is a woman aged 40-49 years with COVID-19, enrolled during active disease.

The chain combines TRBV4-1 with TRBJ1-1; TRBD1 aligns across 10 bases. J lost 4 bases, V lost 5 bases, and 22 bases had no gene match. Looked up from germline, CDR1 is MGHRA and CDR2 is YSYEKL. The CDR3 has 20 amino acids. CDR3 sequence (DNA): TGCGCCAGCAGCAGCAGCCGGACCCCCGGGACAGGGGTGTATAGCACTGAAGCTTTCTTT. Translated, it gives CASSSSRTPGTGVYSTEAFF.

The chain links TRBV19 to TRBJ2-5, with 12 bases that match TRBD2. The CDR3 has 15 amino acids. CDR1 is LNHDA, CDR2 SQIVND, per germline (reference sequence). Germline trimming cut 6 bases from V and 4 bases from J; bases unmatched to any gene: 6. The CDR3: CASRALAGGPETQYF. CDR3 in DNA: TGTGCCAGTAGAGCCCTAGCGGGGGGGCCAGAGACCCAGTACTTC.